The subject of this entry is one T cell receptor (beta chain). Other DNA sequences from this sample encode an identical CDR3 as well. These data belong to a study of blood T cell repertoires in COVID-19. Study-level background: The United States, Italy and Spain provided the acute and convalescent COVID-19 samples. The analysed material was cDNA or gDNA that came from T cells, B-cell-depleted T cells, or PBMCs.

Original processing methods: Estimated nucleated cell counts came from reference gene primer amplification. Data came from immunoSEQ multiplex PCR; TCRdb stores just in-frame clones and leaves some out. V, J and clone size were drawn from that table, and D and trimming were deduced from the DNA. The sample holds fewer than 120,000 clones, 88% seen once. CDR1 is MNHNS and CDR2 is SASEGT in the germline V gene. The CDR3 is made up of 17 amino acids. V was pared by 4 bases and J by 0 bases, with 13 bases between. The chain links TRBV6-1 to TRBJ1-6; tentative D call: TRBD1 (5 bases). The clonotype originates from a woman aged 50 to 65 with acute or convalescent COVID-19. The sample comprised peripheral blood. DNA for the CDR3: TGTGCCAGCAGTGCCACCGGGGGGAGCTCCTATAATTCACCCCTCCACTTT. This encodes CASSATGGSSYNSPLHF.